This T cell receptor beta chain emerged from a study of blood T cells in healthy people across ages. Per germline, CDR1 SGHVS and CDR2 FQNEAQ. This CDR3 is 14 amino acids long. The V end was cut by 3 bases, the J end by 6 bases, with 15 bases between. Using a J-beta primer mix together with a sample-barcoded 5' primer, a second PCR was run for roughly 6 to 11 cycles. TCRdb called the 5' RACE reads again in MiXCR, with one record for every CDR3 protein. This sample has more than 550,000 distinct CDR3 sequences, with approximately 21% found just once. Sequenced input: blood. The chain carries TRBV7-8 and TRBJ2-7, with D perhaps matching TRBD1 or TRBD2 (5 bases each). The source is a man between 70 and 80 years old in good health. The CDR3 is CASSLSQGALEQYF. In DNA, the CDR3 is TGTGCCAGCAGCTTGTCGCAGGGAGCTCTCGAGCAGTACTTC.